This entry lists 16 T cell receptor beta chains sequenced from one sample in a study of CD8+CD57+ T cells in acquired aplastic anemia. The use of genomic DNA as template underpinned the TCR beta VDJ and CDR3 profiling. TCRdb processed the reads anew with MiXCR; each CDR3 protein has one entry. The sample includes fewer than 250,000 distinct CDR3 sequences, about half of them seen just once. Selection for sequencing was limited to patients who had shown CD8+CD57+ cell expansion by flow cytometry. Sequencing was performed on sorted CD4+, CD8+, or CD8+CD57+ T cells (not recorded which) from PBMCs. Receptors were obtained from a human donor with aplastic anemia.

This clonotype was seen many times. V gene TRBV20-1 combines with J gene TRBJ1-1; TRBD1 matches at 8 bases. This CDR3 contains 13 residues. Trimming removed 3 bases from V and 1 base from J; junction bases left unmatched: 1. Germline assignment: CDR1 DFQATT and CDR2 SNEGSKA (reference sequence). DNA for the CDR3: TGCAGTGCTAGTCAGGGGGCGAACACTGAAGCTTTCTTT. This encodes CSASQGANTEAFF.

The V call is TRBV20-1, the J call TRBJ2-1; 9 bases agree with TRBD1. CDR1 and CDR2 from the germline V gene are DFQATT and SNEGSKA (reference sequence). The V segment lost 4 bases and the J segment 4 bases; nucleotides outside the gene matches: 8. The CDR3 has 15 residues. The CDR3 protein is CSATTGTGNYNEQFF. DNA for the CDR3: TGCAGTGCTACCACCGGGACAGGGAATTACAATGAGCAGTTCTTC.

The chain joins TRBV7-2 to TRBJ2-2; 8 positions match TRBD1. The V and J ends lost 4 bases and 2 bases, in that order; junction bases with no gene match: 9. Per the germline V gene, CDR1 is SGHTA and CDR2 is FQGNSA. The CDR3 loop spans 17 amino acids. Here the CDR3 DNA reads TGTGCCAGCAGCTCGAGGAAGGACAGGGCTAACACCGGGGAGCTGTTTTTT. This encodes CASSSRKDRANTGELFF.

With respect to this clonotype: This may be a read error, as it is one base from a much larger clone. The gene calls are TRBV6-5 and TRBJ1-4; no clear D gene. The germline gives CDR1 MNHEY, CDR2 SVGAGI. This CDR3 contains 16 residues. The CDR3, as DNA: TGTGCCGGCAGTTCGTCCAAGAGGGCCTCTAATGAAAAACTGTTTTTT. Protein: CAGSSSKRASNEKLFF.

The V gene is TRBV30, the J gene TRBJ1-1, with D maybe TRBD1 (6 bases). In germline, CDR1 is GTSNPN, CDR2 SVGIG (reference sequence). V lost 3 bases and J 3 bases, leaving 11 bases between the germline ends. The CDR3 is 13 residues long. CDR3 nucleotide sequence: TGTGCCTGGAGCACAGGGTGGGACACTGAAGCTTTCTTT. Its protein product is CAWSTGWDTEAFF. The entire variable domain, with the rest obtained from reference TRBV30 and TRBJ1-1, is as follows: SQTIHQWPATLVQPVGSPLSLECTVEGTSNPNLYWYRQAAGRGLQLLFYSVGIGQISSEVPQNLSASRPQDRQFILSSKKLLLSDSGFYLCAWSTGWDTEAFFGQGTRLTVV.

This clonotype was counted ten times or more. V gene TRBV12-3 or TRBV12-4 combines with J gene TRBJ1-1; perhaps TRBD1 as D (6 bases). V was clipped by 7 bases and J by 4 bases, with 19 bases between them. The CDR3 length is 15 residues. Here the CDR3 reads CASIPLGGAGTEAFF. DNA of the CDR3: TGTGCCAGCATCCCCTTGGGGGGCGCAGGCACTGAAGCTTTCTTT.

This clonotype was detected a few times. The chain links TRBV2 to TRBJ2-1, with a weak D call TRBD1 (5 bases). The germline V and J ends were trimmed by 5 bases and 10 bases, with 9 bases remaining between them. The CDR3 extends over 11 amino acids. Germline assignment: CDR1 SNHLY and CDR2 FYNNEI. CDR3 loop: CASSINREQFF. The CDR3 bases are TGTGCCAGCAGTATTAACAGGGAGCAGTTCTTC.

The chain combines TRBV7-9 with TRBJ2-5; no reliable D call. Germline CDR1 SEHNR, CDR2 FQNEAQ (reference sequence). Deletions cut 5 bases from V and 0 bases from J, with 10 bases between. This CDR3 contains 14 residues. The CDR3 is CASSAGRYQETQYF. CDR3 bases: TGTGCCAGCAGCGCCGGACGGTACCAAGAGACCCAGTACTTC. Using reference TRBV7-9 and TRBJ2-5 for the parts outside the CDR3, the full variable domain is DTGVSQNPRHKITKRGQNVTFRCDPISEHNRLYWYRQTLGQGPEFLTYFQNEAQLEKSRLLSDRFSAERPKGSFSTLEIQRTEQGDSAMYLCASSAGRYQETQYFGPGTRLLVL.

About this clonotype: The junction shows a germline mismatch at one end, possibly a read error. The J gene is TRBJ1-3, the V gene TRBV5-5; a weak D match, TRBD1 (5 bases). In germline, CDR1 is SGHKS, CDR2 YYEKEE (reference sequence). The CDR3 runs to 18 residues. The CDR3 bases are TGCGCCAGCAGCTTGGCTCTAGCGGGGCCCCGTAAAGGAAACACCATATATTTT. Amino acid sequence: CASSLALAGPRKGNTIYF. The variable domain in full, completed from reference TRBV5-5 and TRBJ1-3, reads DAGVTQSPTHLIKTRGQQVTLRCSPISGHKSVSWYQQVLGQGPQFIFQYYEKEERGRGNFPDRFSARQFPNYSSELNVNALLLGDSALYLCASSLALAGPRKGNTIYFGEGSWLTVV.

This clonotype was recorded at least ten times. V and J are TRBV20-1 and TRBJ1-3; D gene unclear. Looked up from germline, CDR1 is DFQATT and CDR2 is SNEGSKA (reference sequence). V was cut by 3 bases and J by 0 bases, with 12 bases left in between. The CDR3 sequence is 15 residues long. CDR3 sequence reads: CSASSREVSGNTIYF. The CDR3 bases are TGCAGTGCTAGTAGTAGGGAGGTCTCTGGAAACACCATATATTTT.

This clonotype was observed a handful of times. This rearrangement joins TRBV30 to TRBJ1-3, with no clear D. There are 14 residues in the CDR3. The V end was cut by 3 bases, the J end by 2 bases, with 11 bases between. The germline gives CDR1 GTSNPN, CDR2 SVGIG (reference sequence). CDR3 DNA sequence: TGTGCCTGGAGGAGGAGGTCGACTGGAAACACCATATATTTT. Protein product: CAWRRRSTGNTIYF.

The J gene is TRBJ1-1, the V gene TRBV29-1, with TRBD1 as a possible D gene (6 bases). There are 14 residues in the CDR3. V gave up 6 bases and J gave up 4 bases, with 18 bases separating them. CDR1 is SQVTM and CDR2 is ANQGSEA in the germline V gene. CDR3 in DNA: TGCAGCGTCCAAAACAGGGTAAGCGGCACTGAAGCTTTCTTT. Protein: CSVQNRVSGTEAFF.

The rearrangement joins TRBV7-6 to TRBJ1-6, with TRBD1 matching 7 bases. This CDR3 has 14 residues. V dropped 5 bases and J dropped 7; count of bases not matched to a gene: 5. Germline V gene sequence: CDR1 SGHVS, CDR2 FNYEAQ. CDR3 loop: CASSLRQGNSPLHF. The CDR3 nucleotides are TGTGCCAGCAGCCTCCGACAGGGAAATTCACCCCTCCACTTT.

This clonotype came up many times. The chain uses TRBV10-3 and TRBJ1-2; the match to TRBD1 covers 9 bases. The CDR3 is made up of 15 amino acids. The J segment lost 7 bases and the V segment lost 5 bases, leaving 11 bases of the junction unmatched. The germline V gene encodes CDR1 ENHRY and CDR2 SYGVKD. CDR3 nucleotide sequence: TGTGCCATCAGTTCGGGGGTACAGGGGGCCTTTGGCTACACCTTC. Residues: CAISSGVQGAFGYTF.

There are many counts of this clonotype. The chain couples TRBV3-1 to TRBJ1-6; 9 bases line up with TRBD1. This CDR3 spans 16 amino acids. Germline lookup yields CDR1 LGHDT and CDR2 YNNKEL (reference sequence). V lost 1 base and J lost 10; bases outside the gene matches: 8. CDR3 region: CASSQGAGQGRSPLHF. The DNA of the CDR3 is TGTGCCAGCAGCCAAGGGGCGGGACAGGGAAGATCACCCCTCCACTTT.

The chain joins TRBV6-5 to TRBJ1-2, with 9 bases identical to TRBD1. In germline, CDR1 is MNHEY, CDR2 SVGAGI. The junction had 17 bases not matched to a gene; V was cut back by 2 bases and J by 4 bases. The CDR3 is made up of 19 amino acids. In DNA form, the CDR3 reads TGTGCCAGCAGTTACCCCACTCCCTCGAACAGGGGGCGCCTCTATGGCTACACCTTC. Amino acids: CASSYPTPSNRGRLYGYTF.